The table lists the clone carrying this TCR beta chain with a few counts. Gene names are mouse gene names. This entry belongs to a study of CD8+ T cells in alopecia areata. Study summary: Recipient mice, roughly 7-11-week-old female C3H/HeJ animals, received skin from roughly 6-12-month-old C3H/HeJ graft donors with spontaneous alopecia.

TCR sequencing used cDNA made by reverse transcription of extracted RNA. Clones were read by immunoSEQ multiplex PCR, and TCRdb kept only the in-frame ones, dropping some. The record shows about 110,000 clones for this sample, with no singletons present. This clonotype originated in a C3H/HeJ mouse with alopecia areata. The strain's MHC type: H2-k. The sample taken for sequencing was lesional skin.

CDR3 sequence reads: CASSDADWGASAETLYF. The sequenced CDR3 bases are TGTGCCAGCAGTGATGCGGACTGGGGGGCGAGTGCAGAA. The rearrangement joins TRBV13-3 to TRBJ2-3; TRBD2 agrees at 11 bases. From the germline J gene comes the end of the CDR3, since the read stops 4 residues before it. CDR3 length equals 17 residues. CDR1 NNHDY and CDR2 SYVADS come from the germline V gene. V gave up 0 bases and J gave up 0 bases; unmatched junction bases: 3.